Below, one T cell receptor beta chain is given with its context. Sequencing used immunoSEQ multiplex PCR; TCRdb keeps in-frame clones, though not all of them. Altogether roughly 56,000 clones are present, approximately 85% being singletons, with the ten largest covering approximately 15%. The entry originates in a study of T cell responses to AZD1222 COVID-19 vaccine. Between the trimmed V and J ends, which lost 3 bases and 8 bases, there was a span of 16 bases. This CDR3 is 14 amino acids long. Germline CDR1 and CDR2: SGHAT and FQNNGV. The TCR sequence derives from an adult in good health. Source: peripheral blood, taken on day 0 of AZD1222 vaccination. This rearrangement joins TRBV11-2 to TRBJ1-2; the D is unclear. The CDR3 region has the DNA TGTGCCAGCAGCTTGGGGTCCGGAAGTAGGGGCTACACCTTC. Protein: CASSLGSGSRGYTF.